Presented here are 24 T cell receptor beta chains from one specimen sequenced in a study of T cell responses to AZD1222 COVID-19 vaccine. The assay was immunoSEQ multiplex PCR, and TCRdb's table has in-frame clones only and misses some. Among about 160,000 clones, roughly 86% were seen once, and the ten largest hold roughly 5.5%. The material sequenced was peripheral blood, taken on day 0 of AZD1222 vaccination. All receptors derive from an adult in good health.

This chain links TRBV9 with TRBJ2-5; 13 bases line up with TRBD2. The junction had 10 bases not matched to a gene; V was cut back by 3 bases and J by 5 bases. This CDR3 spans 17 amino acids. CDR1 is SGDLS and CDR2 is YYNGEE in the germline V gene. This CDR3 is CASSAGLAGEPSETQYF. In DNA, the CDR3 is TGTGCCAGCAGCGCAGGACTAGCGGGGGAGCCTTCGGAGACCCAGTACTTC.

V and J are TRBV27 and TRBJ1-5; unclear D gene. The V and J ends lost 6 bases and 1 base respectively, with 16 bases between them. The CDR3 has 16 residues. Per germline, CDR1 MNHEY and CDR2 SMNVEV (reference sequence). The CDR3 loop is CASSRTPSQSNQPQHF. Written as DNA, the CDR3 is TGTGCCAGCAGCCGGACGCCTTCCCAAAGCAATCAGCCCCAGCATTTT.

The CDR3 sequence is CASSLKGLAPQETQYF. Here the CDR3 DNA reads TGTGCCAGCAGTTTGAAAGGGCTAGCGCCCCAAGAGACCCAGTACTTC. The chain recombines TRBV27 with TRBJ2-5; D perhaps matches TRBD2 (6 bases). CDR1 is MNHEY and CDR2 is SMNVEV in the germline V gene (reference sequence). This CDR3 spans 16 amino acids. Trimming removed 3 bases from V and 1 base from J, with 15 bases in between.

The chain is built from TRBV24-1 and TRBJ2-5; 8 bases are shared with TRBD2. This CDR3 is 15 amino acids long. V lost 5 bases, J lost 4 bases, and 8 bases stayed unmatched. CDR1 and CDR2 from the germline V gene are KGHDR and SFDVKD. The CDR3 nucleotides are TGTGCCACCAGTGGACTGGGACTAGGAGGAGAGACCCAGTACTTC. Translated: CATSGLGLGGETQYF.

The chain joins TRBV9 to TRBJ2-5; no reliable D call. Trimming took 3 bases from V and 2 from J, leaving 8 bases between them. CDR3 length equals 13 residues. Germline assignment: CDR1 SGDLS and CDR2 YYNGEE. The CDR3 loop reads CASSAVGQETQYF. The CDR3 DNA is TGTGCCAGCAGCGCAGTAGGGCAAGAGACCCAGTACTTC.

J is TRBJ2-7 and V is TRBV7-2, with D unresolved. The CDR3 spans 13 residues. Germline lookup yields CDR1 SGHTA and CDR2 FQGNSA. Trimming removed 2 bases at V and 5 bases at J, with 10 bases between. The CDR3 loop reads CASSLQNGHEQYF. In DNA form, the CDR3 reads TGTGCCAGCAGCTTACAAAATGGGCACGAGCAGTACTTC.

The chain uses TRBV6-1 and TRBJ1-6; tentative D call: TRBD1 (5 bases). The CDR3 runs to 13 residues. The V and J ends lost 3 bases and 10 bases respectively, with 10 bases between them. CDR1 is MNHNS, CDR2 SASEGT, per germline. CDR3 nucleotides: TGTGCCAGCAGTGATCTGGGGGGGTCACCCCTCCACTTT. This encodes CASSDLGGSPLHF.

The V gene is TRBV27, the J gene TRBJ1-5, with 8 bases that match TRBD1. The CDR3 is 17 amino acids. J gave up 3 bases and V 4 bases, and 11 bases lay outside the gene matches. The germline CDR1 and CDR2 sequences are MNHEY and SMNVEV (reference sequence). The CDR3 loop is CASSSRTGLGANQPQHF. DNA for the CDR3: TGTGCCAGCAGTTCCCGGACAGGGCTAGGGGCCAATCAGCCCCAGCATTTT.

This clone appeared a few times. The chain carries TRBV6-5 and TRBJ1-3; no firm D call. Germline-derived CDR1 and CDR2 are MNHEY and SVGAGI. This CDR3 comprises 15 residues. V gave up 7 bases and J gave up 1 base, with 14 bases separating them. As DNA, the CDR3 is TGTGCCAGCAATGCCGCGTGGGGTTCTGGAAACACCATATATTTT. It specifies CASNAAWGSGNTIYF.

The chain uses TRBV5-4 and TRBJ2-4, with a tentative D call TRBD1 (6 bases). The CDR3 consists of 15 residues. Trimming left V 0 bases short and J 8 bases short, with 15 bases between. The germline CDR1 and CDR2 sequences are SGHNT and YYREEE (reference sequence). CDR3 sequence reads: CASSLEPGHIDIQYF. The CDR3 coding sequence is TGTGCCAGCAGCTTGGAACCGGGACACATCGACATTCAGTACTTC.

The sample holds many counts of this clone. The chain carries TRBV27 and TRBJ1-6, with 7 bases fitting TRBD1. The trim removed 2 bases at V and 9 bases at J, leaving 4 bases unmatched. The CDR3 is 14 residues long. Germline assignment: CDR1 MNHEY and CDR2 SMNVEV (reference sequence). This chain's CDR3 is CASSLGGGGSPLHF. CDR3 nucleotide sequence: TGTGCCAGCAGTTTAGGAGGGGGCGGTTCACCCCTCCACTTT.

The rearrangement uses TRBV30 and TRBJ2-7; tentatively, D is TRBD2 (6 bases). The CDR3 runs 15 residues. The germline V and J ends were trimmed by 5 bases and 0 bases, with 17 bases remaining between them. CDR1 is GTSNPN and CDR2 is SVGIG in the germline V gene (reference sequence). CDR3 in amino acids: CAWGLRDLSSYEQYF. As DNA, the CDR3 is TGTGCCTGGGGGCTCCGGGACTTGAGCTCCTACGAGCAGTACTTC.

This clone has just one count. The rearrangement joins TRBV5-1 to TRBJ1-2; the D gene is possibly TRBD1 (6 bases). Germline loops: CDR1 SGHRS, CDR2 YFSETQ. Trimming stripped 0 bases from V and 5 bases from J, with 17 bases between. This CDR3 has 16 residues. The CDR3 DNA sequence: TGCGCCAGCAGCTTGGGTACAGGGTCCTTTGGGTATGGCTACACCTTC. It translates to CASSLGTGSFGYGYTF.

The chain joins TRBV7-2 to TRBJ1-1; D is unresolved. CDR1 is SGHTA, CDR2 FQGNSA, per germline. The CDR3 runs 15 residues. V lost 5 bases and J 1 base, leaving 14 bases between the germline ends. The CDR3 reads CASSLHSLPNTEAFF. CDR3 nucleotides: TGTGCCAGCAGCCTACACAGCTTGCCGAACACTGAAGCTTTCTTT.

V gene TRBV24-1 combines with J gene TRBJ1-5; perhaps TRBD1 as D (6 bases). Trimming removed 7 bases at V and 7 bases at J, with 13 bases between. Germline CDR1 is KGHDR and CDR2 is SFDVKD. The CDR3 spans 13 residues. The CDR3 bases are TGTGCCACCAGAGGGGGGGCCGGGCAGCCCCAGCATTTT. Translation gives CATRGGAGQPQHF.

In the case of this clone: The sample contains more than one DNA sequence encoding this CDR3. This chain joins TRBV5-1 and TRBJ1-1; tentatively, D is TRBD1 (5 bases). V lost 0 bases to trimming and J lost 1 base, with 7 bases between them. The germline CDR1 and CDR2 sequences are SGHRS and YFSETQ. The CDR3 is 14 residues long. CDR3 bases: TGCGCCAGCAGCTTGGTCCAGGGGAACACTGAAGCTTTCTTT. Translation: CASSLVQGNTEAFF.

The chain couples TRBV7-9 to TRBJ1-5; no clear D gene. The CDR3 sequence is 14 residues long. The V gene lost 2 bases and the J gene lost 1 base, with 6 bases spanning the gap. CDR1 and CDR2 from the germline V gene are SEHNR and FQNEAQ (reference sequence). The CDR3 sequence is CASSLPGSNQPQHF. Here the CDR3 DNA reads TGTGCCAGCAGCTTACCGGGCAGCAATCAGCCCCAGCATTTT. Based on the CDR3 plus reference TRBV7-9 and TRBJ1-5, the full variable domain is DTGVSQNPRHKITKRGQNVTFRCDPISEHNRLYWYRQTLGQGPEFLTYFQNEAQLEKSRLLSDRFSAERPKGSFSTLEIQRTEQGDSAMYLCASSLPGSNQPQHFGDGTRLSIL.

This chain uses TRBV28 with TRBJ2-5, with D perhaps TRBD1 or TRBD2 (5 bases each). CDR1 and CDR2 from the germline V gene are MDHEN and SYDVKM. The CDR3 has 14 residues. The V end was cut by 2 bases, the J end by 5 bases, with 12 bases between. CDR3 nucleotide sequence: TGTGCCAGCAGTTTAGGGACCCCTGATGAGACCCAGTACTTC. Amino acids: CASSLGTPDETQYF.

The chain links TRBV9 to TRBJ1-3; D is unclear. The V and J ends lost 0 bases and 4 bases respectively, with 14 bases between them. This CDR3 has 16 amino acids. The germline V gene encodes CDR1 SGDLS and CDR2 YYNGEE. CDR3 coding DNA: TGTGCCAGCAGCGTAGTCCCCCGGTCGACCGGAAACACCATATATTTT. Protein: CASSVVPRSTGNTIYF.

This chain uses TRBV6-5 with TRBJ1-5; D gene unclear. The CDR3 has 13 amino acids. The V end was cut by 3 bases, the J end by 3 bases, with 6 bases between. Germline CDR1 and CDR2: MNHEY and SVGAGI. CDR3 nucleotide sequence: TGTGCCAGCAGTTATCAGTACAATCAGCCCCAGCATTTT. Translation gives CASSYQYNQPQHF.

The chain combines TRBV9 with TRBJ2-1; 7 bases map to TRBD2. The V gene's germline CDR1 is SGDLS and CDR2 YYNGEE. CDR3 length: 16 amino acids. Trimming removed 2 bases from V and 9 bases from J; junction bases left unmatched: 14. The CDR3 loop is CASSVRLAGGTGEQFF. The CDR3 coding sequence is TGTGCCAGCAGCGTTCGCCTTGCCGGGGGGACGGGTGAGCAGTTCTTC.

The chain employs TRBV4-1 and TRBJ2-3, with D perhaps TRBD1 (5 bases). The CDR3 covers 16 residues. Germline CDR1 reads MGHRA; CDR2 reads YSYEKL. V was cut by 0 bases and J by 3 bases, with 13 bases left in between. The CDR3, as DNA: TGCGCCAGCAGCCAAGAAGGGGTGCTTGGGACAGATACGCAGTATTTT. Residues: CASSQEGVLGTDTQYF.

J is TRBJ2-5 and V is TRBV6-5, with 13 bases lining up with TRBD2. J was trimmed by 4 bases and V by 6 bases; bases with no gene match: 2. CDR3 length: 14 residues. CDR1 and CDR2 from the germline V gene are MNHEY and SVGAGI. Here the CDR3 DNA reads TGTGCCAGCAGGGGACTAGCGGGATCAGAGACCCAGTACTTC. Translation gives CASRGLAGSETQYF.

This rearrangement joins TRBV7-9 to TRBJ1-5; 7 nucleotides line up with TRBD1. CDR1 and CDR2 from the germline V gene are SEHNR and FQNEAQ (reference sequence). The CDR3 loop spans 16 amino acids. V lost 1 base, J lost 3 bases, and 6 bases stayed unmatched. The CDR3 nucleotides are TGTGCCAGCAGCTTAGTAAGCGGGACAGACAATCAGCCCCAGCATTTT. This encodes CASSLVSGTDNQPQHF. The full variable domain, its missing parts supplied by reference TRBV7-9 and TRBJ1-5, is DTGVSQNPRHKITKRGQNVTFRCDPISEHNRLYWYRQTLGQGPEFLTYFQNEAQLEKSRLLSDRFSAERPKGSFSTLEIQRTEQGDSAMYLCASSLVSGTDNQPQHFGDGTRLSIL.